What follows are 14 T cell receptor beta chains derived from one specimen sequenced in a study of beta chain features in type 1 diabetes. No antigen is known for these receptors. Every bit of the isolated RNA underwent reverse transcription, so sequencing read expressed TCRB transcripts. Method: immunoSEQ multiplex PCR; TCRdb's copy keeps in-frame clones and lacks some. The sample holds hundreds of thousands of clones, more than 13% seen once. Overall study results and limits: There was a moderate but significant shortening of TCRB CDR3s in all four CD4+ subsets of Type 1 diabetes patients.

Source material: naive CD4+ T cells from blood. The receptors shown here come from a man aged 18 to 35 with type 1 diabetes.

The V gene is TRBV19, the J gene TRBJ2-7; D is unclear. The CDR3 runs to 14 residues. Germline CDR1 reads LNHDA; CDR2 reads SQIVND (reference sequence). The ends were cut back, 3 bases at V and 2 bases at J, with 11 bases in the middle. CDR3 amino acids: CASSIVGAPYEQYF. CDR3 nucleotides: TGTGCCAGTAGTATCGTCGGAGCCCCCTACGAGCAGTACTTC.

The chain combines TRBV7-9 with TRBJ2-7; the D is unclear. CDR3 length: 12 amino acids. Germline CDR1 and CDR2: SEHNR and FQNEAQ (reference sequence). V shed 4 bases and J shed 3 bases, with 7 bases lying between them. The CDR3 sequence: CASSSVGYEQYF. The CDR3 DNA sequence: TGTGCCAGCAGCTCCGTTGGCTACGAGCAGTACTTC.

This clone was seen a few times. The CDR3 DNA sequence: TGTGCCAGCGGGATCAGCTCCTATAATTCACCCCTCCACTTT. It specifies CASGISSYNSPLHF. The rearrangement links TRBV28 to TRBJ1-6; unclear D gene. This CDR3 has 14 residues. Trimming removed 8 bases from V and 0 bases from J, with 8 bases in between. The V gene's germline CDR1 is MDHEN and CDR2 SYDVKM.

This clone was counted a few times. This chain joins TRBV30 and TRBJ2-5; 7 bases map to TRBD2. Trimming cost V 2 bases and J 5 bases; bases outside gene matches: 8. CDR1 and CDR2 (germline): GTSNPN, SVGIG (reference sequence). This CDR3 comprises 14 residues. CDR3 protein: CAWSTGLPRETQYF. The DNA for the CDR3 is TGTGCCTGGAGTACGGGACTACCTCGGGAGACCCAGTACTTC.

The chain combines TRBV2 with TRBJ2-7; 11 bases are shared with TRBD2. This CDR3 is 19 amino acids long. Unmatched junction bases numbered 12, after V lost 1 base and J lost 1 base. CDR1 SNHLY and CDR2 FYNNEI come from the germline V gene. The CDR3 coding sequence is TGTGCCAGCAGTGAAGATTTTAGCGGGAGGGCCTTTCGGTCCTACGAGCAGTACTTC. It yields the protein CASSEDFSGRAFRSYEQYF.

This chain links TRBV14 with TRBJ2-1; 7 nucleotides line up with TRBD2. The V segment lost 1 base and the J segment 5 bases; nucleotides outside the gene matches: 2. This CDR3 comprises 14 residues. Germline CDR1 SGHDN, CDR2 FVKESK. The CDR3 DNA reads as TGTGCCAGCAGCCAAGCCGGGAGGAACAATGAGCAGTTCTTC. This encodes CASSQAGRNNEQFF.

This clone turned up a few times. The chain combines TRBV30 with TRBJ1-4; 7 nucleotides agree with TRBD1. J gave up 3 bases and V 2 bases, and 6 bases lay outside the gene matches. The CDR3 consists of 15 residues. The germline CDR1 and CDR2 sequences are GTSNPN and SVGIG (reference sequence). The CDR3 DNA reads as TGTGCCTGGAGTTTAAGGGGGCTGGCTAATGAAAAACTGTTTTTT. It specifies CAWSLRGLANEKLFF.

The CDR3 DNA follows: TGTGCCACCAGGCGGGGTTCTGGGGGCTACACCTTC. Translated, it gives CATRRGSGGYTF. V and J are TRBV5-6 and TRBJ1-2; D not certain. V dropped 9 bases and J dropped 8 bases, with 17 bases sitting between them. Germline V gene data show CDR1 as SGHDT and CDR2 as YYEEEE. The CDR3 has 12 amino acids.

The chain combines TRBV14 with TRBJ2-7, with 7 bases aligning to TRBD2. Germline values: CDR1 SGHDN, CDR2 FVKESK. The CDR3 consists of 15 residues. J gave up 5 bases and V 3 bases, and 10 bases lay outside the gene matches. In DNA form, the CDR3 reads TGTGCCAGCAGCCAGGGCGGGAGCGTCCAAAACGAGCAGTACTTC. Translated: CASSQGGSVQNEQYF. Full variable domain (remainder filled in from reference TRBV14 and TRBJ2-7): EAGVTQFPSHSVIEKGQTVTLRCDPISGHDNLYWYRRVMGKEIKFLLHFVKESKQDESGMPNNRFLAERTGGTYSTLKVQPAELEDSGVYFCASSQGGSVQNEQYFGPGTRLTVT.

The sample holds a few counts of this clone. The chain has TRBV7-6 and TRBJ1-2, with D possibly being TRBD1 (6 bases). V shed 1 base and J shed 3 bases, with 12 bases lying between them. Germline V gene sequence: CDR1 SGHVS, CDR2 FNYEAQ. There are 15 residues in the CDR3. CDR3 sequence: CASSLEAGGDYGYTF. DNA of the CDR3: TGTGCCAGCAGCTTAGAAGCTGGGGGCGACTATGGCTACACCTTC.

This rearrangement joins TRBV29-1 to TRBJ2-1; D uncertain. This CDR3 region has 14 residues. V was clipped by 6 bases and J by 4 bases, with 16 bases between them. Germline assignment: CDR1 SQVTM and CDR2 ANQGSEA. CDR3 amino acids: CSVRRPAIYNEQFF. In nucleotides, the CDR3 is TGCAGCGTCAGAAGGCCCGCGATTTACAATGAGCAGTTCTTC.

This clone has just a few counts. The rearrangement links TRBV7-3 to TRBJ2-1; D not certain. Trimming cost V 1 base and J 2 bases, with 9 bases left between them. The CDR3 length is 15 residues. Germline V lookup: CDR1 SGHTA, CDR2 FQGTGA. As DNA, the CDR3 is TGTGCCAGCAGCTTAAGAAAGGAAGCCTACAATGAGCAGTTCTTC. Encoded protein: CASSLRKEAYNEQFF.

In DNA, the CDR3 is TGCAGCTGGGGCCAATCCAGCTCCTACAATGAGCAGTTCTTC. The encoded protein is CSWGQSSSYNEQFF. V and J are TRBV29-1 and TRBJ2-1; D is possibly TRBD1 (5 bases). The CDR3 is made up of 14 amino acids. Germline V CDR1 and CDR2: SQVTM, ANQGSEA. V lost 8 bases to trimming and J lost 0 bases, with 14 bases between them.

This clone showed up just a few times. The CDR3 sequence is CAWSADRGRLNEKLFF. Here the CDR3 DNA reads TGTGCCTGGAGTGCTGACAGGGGGCGACTTAATGAAAAACTGTTTTTT. This chain joins TRBV30 and TRBJ1-4, with 10 bases fitting TRBD1. This CDR3 comprises 16 residues. V lost 1 base, J lost 4 bases, and 6 bases stayed unmatched. Looked up from germline, CDR1 is GTSNPN and CDR2 is SVGIG (reference sequence).